Listed below are T cell receptor beta chains from one sample, sequenced in a study of T cells in Graves' hyperthyroidism and ophthalmopathy. TCRdb used MiXCR to reprocess the multiplex PCR reads, holding one entry per CDR3 protein. The repertoire includes hundreds of thousands of distinct CDR3 sequences, over 12% of them detected once, and about 13% sits in the top ten. Sequenced: blood. The receptors come from a young man with Graves' ophthalmopathy. CDR3s include the opening cysteine and the closing phenylalanine or tryptophan. D genes are given only for firm matches. Only some rows state a clone size, as once, few, many or a class for expanded clones.

v_gene	abundance	d_gene	j_gene	CDR3nt	CDR3aa
TRBV7-9	.	.	TRBJ1-3	TGTGCCAGCAGCATGTGGGGGGGGCAGTCTGGTGGAAACACCATATATTTT	CASSMWGGQSGGNTIYF
TRBV20-1	many	TRBD2	TRBJ2-7	TGCAGTGCCTCTCAATTCTTAGGACTAGCCACTGCCTACGAGCAGTACTTC	CSASQFLGLATAYEQYF
TRBV18	.	.	TRBJ1-5	TGTGCCAGCTCACCGGTGGGGTTTGGCAGGGCGCACGGGAATCAGCCCCAGCATTTT	CASSPVGFGRAHGNQPQHF
TRBV29-1	few	TRBD2	TRBJ2-3	TGCAGCGTTGGCCCTAGCGGGAGGGCCGGAGATACGCAGTATTTT	CSVGPSGRAGDTQYF
TRBV9	.	.	TRBJ1-4	TGTGCCAGCAGCGTAGAATCAGGGTTTGAAAAACTGTTTTTT	CASSVESGFEKLFF
TRBV5-8	many	.	TRBJ2-5	TGTGCCAGCGTCCGTATACGGGAGACCCAGTACTTC	CASVRIRETQYF
TRBV6-1	few	.	TRBJ2-1	TGTGCCAGCAGTGAGAGAGCGGCTCGCTCCTACAATGAGCAGTTCTTC	CASSERAARSYNEQFF
TRBV6-1	many	TRBD2	TRBJ2-5	TGTGCCAGCAGTTTAGCGGGAGGGAACTGGGAGACCCAGTACTTC	CASSLAGGNWETQYF
TRBV6-1	many	TRBD1	TRBJ1-4	TGTGCCAGCAGACTACAGGGGAATGAAAAACTGTTTTTT	CASRLQGNEKLFF
TRBV6-1	many	TRBD1	TRBJ1-2	TGTGCCAGCAGCTCCCCACCGGGGACAGGGGGCCTTAACTATGGCTACACCTTC	CASSSPPGTGGLNYGYTF
TRBV10-1	.	TRBD2	TRBJ2-5	TGCGCCAGCAGTGAGACTAGCGGGGGGGCCGAGACCCAGTACTTC	CASSETSGGAETQYF
TRBV20-1	.	.	TRBJ2-5	TGCAGTGCTAGAGATTCTCAGGGATACCAAGAGACCCAGTACTTC	CSARDSQGYQETQYF
TRBV5-5	many	.	TRBJ1-5	TGTGCCAGCAGCGGCGGGACCTGGCTACGCAATCAGCCCCAGCATTTT	CASSGGTWLRNQPQHF
TRBV11-3	many	.	TRBJ2-1	TGTGCCAGCAGCTTAGACAGCAACAATGAGCAGTTCTTC	CASSLDSNNEQFF
TRBV27	many	.	TRBJ2-6	TGTGCCAGCAGGCGAAGTGAAGCTGGGGCCAACGTCCTGACTTTC	CASRRSEAGANVLTF
TRBV24-1	many	TRBD1	TRBJ2-5	TGTGCCACCAGTGATTTCAAGGACAGGCAGAAAGAGACCCAGTACTTC	CATSDFKDRQKETQYF
TRBV5-1	.	.	TRBJ2-7	TGTGCCAGCAGTATGTGGGGAAGGACTACGTGGGAGCAGTACTTC	CASSMWGRTTWEQYF
TRBV7-2	many	.	TRBJ1-2	TGTGCCAGCAGCTTAGGGGGGCGGGATGGCTACACCTTC	CASSLGGRDGYTF
TRBV6-1	many	.	TRBJ2-5	TGTGCCAGCAGTCCCGACCGTGCCCAGACCCAGTACTTC	CASSPDRAQTQYF
TRBV12-3/TRBV12-4	.	.	TRBJ2-7	TGTGCCAGCAGTCCTTGGGGGGGGCTCGACGAGCAGTACTTC	CASSPWGGLDEQYF